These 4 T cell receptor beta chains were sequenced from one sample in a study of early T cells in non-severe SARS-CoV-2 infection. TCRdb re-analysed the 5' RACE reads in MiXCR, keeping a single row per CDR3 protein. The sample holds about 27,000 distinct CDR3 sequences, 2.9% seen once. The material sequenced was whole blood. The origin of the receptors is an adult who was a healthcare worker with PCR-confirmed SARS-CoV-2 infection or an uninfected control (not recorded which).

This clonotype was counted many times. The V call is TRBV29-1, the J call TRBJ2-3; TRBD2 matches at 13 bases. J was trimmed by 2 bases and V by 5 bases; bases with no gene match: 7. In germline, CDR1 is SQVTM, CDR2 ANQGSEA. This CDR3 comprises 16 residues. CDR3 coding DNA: TGCAGCGTTCTCAGACTAGCGGGGGGTTCCACAGATACGCAGTATTTT. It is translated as CSVLRLAGGSTDTQYF.

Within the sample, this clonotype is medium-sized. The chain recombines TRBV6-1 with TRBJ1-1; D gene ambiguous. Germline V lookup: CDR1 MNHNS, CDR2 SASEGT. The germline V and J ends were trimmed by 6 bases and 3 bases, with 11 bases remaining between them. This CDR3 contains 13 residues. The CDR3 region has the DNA TGTGCCAGCAGGGAAACCGAGGACACTGAAGCTTTCTTT. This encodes CASRETEDTEAFF.

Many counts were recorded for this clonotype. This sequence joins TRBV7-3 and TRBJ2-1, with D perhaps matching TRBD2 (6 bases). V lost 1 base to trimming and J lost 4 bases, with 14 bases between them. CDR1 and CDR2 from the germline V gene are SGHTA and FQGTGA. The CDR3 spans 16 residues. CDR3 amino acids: CASSLIGGSAYNEQFF. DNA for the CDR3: TGTGCCAGCAGCTTAATTGGGGGGAGCGCATACAATGAGCAGTTCTTC.

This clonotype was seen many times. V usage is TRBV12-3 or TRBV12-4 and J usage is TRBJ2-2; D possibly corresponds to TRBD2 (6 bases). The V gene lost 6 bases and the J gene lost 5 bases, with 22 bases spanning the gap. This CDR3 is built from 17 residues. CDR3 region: CASRPALRGAGTGELFF. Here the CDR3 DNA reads TGTGCCAGCAGGCCCGCTCTCCGGGGAGCGGGTACCGGGGAGCTGTTTTTT.